These 30 T cell receptor beta chains originate from one sample sequenced in a study of CD8 T cells in Susac syndrome. The authors reverse transcribed 0.5 to 1 ug RNA with random hexamers. One entry per CDR3 protein, called by TCRdb with MiXCR from the immunoSEQ multiplex PCR reads. The sample comprises some 400,000 distinct CDR3 sequences, approximately 85% of which are singletons, and 0.09% to 0.15% rests with the top ten. Input material: CD8+ T cells from PBMCs. All receptors come from a human donor with multiple sclerosis.

This rearrangement joins TRBV6-1 to TRBJ1-2; maybe TRBD1 (6 bases). The V end was cut by 11 bases, the J end by 4 bases, with 20 bases between. CDR1 MNHNS and CDR2 SASEGT come from the germline V gene. There are 14 residues in the CDR3. The CDR3 spells CALMGAGGFYGYTF. CDR3 DNA: TGTGCCCTCATGGGGGCAGGCGGGTTCTATGGCTACACCTTC.

This clonotype has only a few counts. The chain links TRBV28 to TRBJ2-7; 9 nucleotides agree with TRBD1. Germline V lookup: CDR1 MDHEN, CDR2 SYDVKM. Trimming cost V 6 bases and J 5 bases; bases outside gene matches: 8. This CDR3 comprises 14 residues. The CDR3 here is CASRWVQGANEQYF. Written as DNA, the CDR3 is TGTGCCAGCAGATGGGTACAGGGGGCGAACGAGCAGTACTTC.

This clonotype showed up just once. The V call is TRBV30, the J call TRBJ2-7; tentatively, D is TRBD2 (5 bases). This CDR3 has 14 residues. CDR1 is GTSNPN, CDR2 SVGIG, per germline (reference sequence). The V and J ends lost 3 bases and 1 base respectively, with 13 bases between them. The CDR3 reads CAWSMSGKSYEQYF. For the CDR3, the DNA is TGTGCCTGGAGCATGTCCGGGAAGTCCTACGAGCAGTACTTC.

This clonotype was seen a handful of times. This chain links TRBV4-2 with TRBJ1-1, with no clear D. From germline, CDR1 is LGHNA and CDR2 YNFKEQ. This CDR3 region has 14 residues. Deletions cut 2 bases from V and 0 bases from J, with 7 bases between. CDR3 sequence (DNA): TGTGCCAGCAGCCAATGGGGATTGAACACTGAAGCTTTCTTT. It is translated as CASSQWGLNTEAFF.

The chain employs TRBV7-6 and TRBJ2-7, with D uncertain. Germline CDR1 is SGHVS and CDR2 is FNYEAQ. With 2 bases removed from V and 3 bases from J, the gap between germline ends came to 17 bases. CDR3 length: 16 amino acids. Written as DNA, the CDR3 is TGTGCCAGCAGCTTAACCCAACTGGCCCCTTTCTACGAGCAGTACTTC. It codes for CASSLTQLAPFYEQYF.

The chain employs TRBV20-1 and TRBJ2-1, with D possibly being TRBD2 (6 bases). The germline CDR1 and CDR2 sequences are DFQATT and SNEGSKA (reference sequence). The CDR3 has 15 amino acids. Trimming removed 5 bases at V and 0 bases at J, with 14 bases between. CDR3 residues: CSAPSGWSSYNEQFF. In DNA form, the CDR3 reads TGCAGTGCTCCCAGCGGGTGGAGCTCCTACAATGAGCAGTTCTTC.

The rearrangement joins TRBV27 to TRBJ1-5; weak D call: TRBD1 (5 bases). The CDR3 covers 13 residues. V shed 8 bases and J shed 8 bases, with 16 bases lying between them. CDR1 and CDR2 from the germline V gene are MNHEY and SMNVEV (reference sequence). The CDR3 coding sequence is TGTGCCAGCGGGCAGGGTGATGTTAAGCCCCAGCATTTT. Its translation: CASGQGDVKPQHF.

V is TRBV6-1 and J is TRBJ2-7, with 7 positions matching TRBD2. CDR1 is MNHNS and CDR2 is SASEGT in the germline V gene. The CDR3 is 14 residues long. V dropped 2 bases and J dropped 4; count of bases not matched to a gene: 5. CDR3 sequence: CASSEWGGGYEQYF. The CDR3 DNA follows: TGTGCCAGCAGTGAATGGGGGGGAGGTTACGAGCAGTACTTC.

In this sample, this clonotype turned up once. This sequence joins TRBV27 and TRBJ2-1; D possibly matches TRBD1 or TRBD2 (6 bases each). V gave up 1 base and J gave up 4 bases, with 14 bases separating them. Looked up from germline, CDR1 is MNHEY and CDR2 is SMNVEV (reference sequence). The CDR3 consists of 16 residues. CDR3 protein: CASSLLSGGGYNEQFF. CDR3 DNA: TGTGCCAGCAGTTTATTGAGCGGAGGGGGGTACAATGAGCAGTTCTTC.

The J gene is TRBJ2-7, the V gene TRBV11-2; D perhaps matches TRBD2 (6 bases). Deletions cut 3 bases from V and 0 bases from J, with 12 bases between. The CDR3 totals 15 residues. Germline CDR1 reads SGHAT; CDR2 reads FQNNGV. The CDR3 DNA reads TGTGCCAGCAGCTTTAGTCGGGGACTCTCCTACGAGCAGTACTTC. Translated, it gives CASSFSRGLSYEQYF.

The V and J genes are TRBV15 and TRBJ1-1; D unclear. Germline CDR1 is LNHNV and CDR2 is YYDKDF (reference sequence). The CDR3 has 15 residues. Trimming took off 2 bases at V and 1 base at J, with 11 bases between the two ends. The CDR3 region is CATSRPSSTNTEAFF. The CDR3, as DNA: TGTGCCACCAGCAGACCCTCCTCAACGAACACTGAAGCTTTCTTT.

This chain uses TRBV11-2 with TRBJ1-5, with D perhaps matching TRBD1 (5 bases). The CDR3 length is 17 residues. Trimming removed 0 bases at V and 8 bases at J, with 20 bases between. The V gene's germline CDR1 is SGHAT and CDR2 FQNNGV. CDR3 protein: CASSLDVFGAGDEPQHF. The DNA for the CDR3 is TGTGCCAGCAGCTTAGATGTCTTCGGGGCAGGTGATGAGCCCCAGCATTTT.

The V call is TRBV14, the J call TRBJ2-1; no clear D gene. V lost 4 bases to trimming and J lost 8 bases, with 12 bases between them. The CDR3 length is 13 residues. Germline V gives CDR1 SGHDN, CDR2 FVKESK. The CDR3 protein is CASSRERWDEQFF. CDR3 DNA sequence: TGTGCCAGCAGCCGCGAAAGGTGGGATGAGCAGTTCTTC.

In the case of this clonotype: Germline and junction disagree at one end, which may indicate a read error. The rearrangement uses TRBV5-1 and TRBJ1-1; TRBD1 aligns across 7 bases. Germline CDR1 is SGHRS and CDR2 is YFSETQ. There are 17 residues in the CDR3. CDR3 loop: CASSFDGTEWMNTEAFF. The CDR3 bases are TGCGCCAGCAGTTTTGACGGGACAGAATGGATGAACACTGAAGCCTTCTTT. Looking up the rest from reference TRBV5-1 and TRBJ1-1 gives the full variable domain: KAGVTQTPRYLIKTRGQQVTLSCSPISGHRSVSWYQQTPGQGLQFLFEYFSETQRNKGNFPGRFSGRQFSNSRSEMNVSTLELGDSALYLCASSFDGTEWMNTEAFFGQGTRLTVV.

CDR3 amino acids: CASSDTGTGETQYF. Here the CDR3 DNA reads TGTGCCAGCAGCGACACCGGGACAGGGGAGACCCAGTACTTC. The gene calls are TRBV6-5 and TRBJ2-5, with 9 positions matching TRBD1. Germline V gives CDR1 MNHEY, CDR2 SVGAGI. The V and J ends lost 6 bases and 5 bases, in that order; junction bases with no gene match: 7. The CDR3 has 14 residues.

This clonotype turned up a few times. The rearrangement uses TRBV11-2 and TRBJ2-1, with a weak D call TRBD1 (5 bases). Between the trimmed V and J ends, which lost 2 bases and 7 bases, there was a span of 12 bases. The CDR3 is made up of 14 amino acids. Per the germline V gene, CDR1 is SGHAT and CDR2 is FQNNGV. CDR3 amino acids: CASSLSEKGNEQFF. DNA of the CDR3: TGTGCCAGCAGCTTATCCGAGAAGGGGAATGAGCAGTTCTTC.

This clonotype has only a few counts. The chain joins TRBV6-5 to TRBJ1-1; the D gene is possibly TRBD1 (5 bases). The CDR3 is 12 residues long. V lost 2 bases and J 6 bases, leaving 7 bases between the germline ends. Per the germline V gene, CDR1 is MNHEY and CDR2 is SVGAGI. The CDR3 reads CASSYGGAEAFF. For the CDR3, the DNA is TGTGCCAGCAGTTACGGAGGGGCTGAAGCTTTCTTT.

This rearrangement joins TRBV5-1 to TRBJ2-7; D may be TRBD1 (6 bases). Germline V CDR1 and CDR2: SGHRS, YFSETQ. The CDR3 spans 16 residues. The V gene lost 0 bases and the J gene lost 2 bases, with 15 bases spanning the gap. As DNA, the CDR3 is TGCGCCAGCAGCTTGGAGTACCCGGGACACCCCTACGAGCAGTACTTC. It is translated as CASSLEYPGHPYEQYF.

The genes are TRBV25-1 and TRBJ2-5; 11 bases are shared with TRBD2. This CDR3 comprises 17 residues. Trimming removed 5 bases from V and 1 base from J; junction bases left unmatched: 9. Germline-derived CDR1 and CDR2 are MGHDK and SYGVNS. This chain's CDR3 is CASSPQSGLAGQETQYF. For the CDR3, the DNA is TGTGCCAGCAGTCCCCAGTCTGGACTAGCGGGCCAAGAGACCCAGTACTTC.

The V call is TRBV5-6, the J call TRBJ2-5; D uncertain. The CDR3 extends over 13 amino acids. Germline V gene sequence: CDR1 SGHDT, CDR2 YYEEEE. V was pared by 1 base and J by 4 bases, with 8 bases between. CDR3 residues: CASSLWPPETQYF. The CDR3 DNA is TGTGCCAGCAGCTTGTGGCCACCAGAGACCCAGTACTTC.

V and J are TRBV5-1 and TRBJ2-3; D is ambiguous. V lost 5 bases and J lost 2, with 9 bases in between. The CDR3 loop spans 13 amino acids. The V gene's germline CDR1 is SGHRS and CDR2 YFSETQ. The CDR3 here is CASRGYPTDTQYF. The CDR3 nucleotides read TGCGCCAGCAGGGGGTATCCCACAGATACGCAGTATTTT.

The V call is TRBV30, the J call TRBJ1-4; TRBD1 matches 7 bases. This CDR3 contains 13 residues. Germline CDR1 and CDR2: GTSNPN and SVGIG (reference sequence). The V and J ends lost 3 bases and 7 bases, in that order; junction bases with no gene match: 5. CDR3 region: CAWRATGSEKLFF. The CDR3 DNA follows: TGTGCCTGGAGGGCGACAGGGAGTGAAAAACTGTTTTTT.

The rearrangement joins TRBV10-3 to TRBJ1-1; TRBD1 might be the D (6 bases). CDR3 length equals 15 residues. V dropped 4 bases and J dropped 0 bases, with 12 bases sitting between them. Germline values: CDR1 ENHRY, CDR2 SYGVKD. The CDR3 nucleotides read TGTGCCATCAGTGGCTCTGGACAGATGAACACTGAAGCTTTCTTT. It is translated as CAISGSGQMNTEAFF.

The genes are TRBV6-1 and TRBJ2-4, with no clear D. The V gene's germline CDR1 is MNHNS and CDR2 SASEGT. This CDR3 contains 11 residues. Trimming pared 2 bases from V and 9 bases from J, leaving 5 bases between. CDR3 region: CASSESGIQYF. CDR3 nucleotides: TGTGCCAGCAGTGAAAGTGGCATTCAGTACTTC.

This chain joins TRBV27 and TRBJ2-7; no definite D call. Germline CDR1 and CDR2: MNHEY and SMNVEV (reference sequence). The V and J ends lost 2 bases and 0 bases respectively, with 14 bases between them. This CDR3 comprises 16 residues. CDR3 in amino acids: CASSLKGGQPSYEQYF. In nucleotides, the CDR3 is TGTGCCAGCAGTTTAAAGGGTGGGCAGCCCTCCTACGAGCAGTACTTC.

The chain employs TRBV27 and TRBJ2-7; D gene uncertain. CDR1 is MNHEY and CDR2 is SMNVEV in the germline V gene (reference sequence). The CDR3 length is 14 residues. Deletions cut 3 bases from V and 0 bases from J, with 9 bases between. In DNA, the CDR3 is TGTGCCAGCAGTTTTCTGGGCTCCTCCTACGAGCAGTACTTC. This encodes CASSFLGSSYEQYF.

This chain links TRBV11-2 with TRBJ1-3; D not resolved. V lost 4 bases to trimming and J lost 4 bases, with 17 bases between them. Germline V CDR1 and CDR2: SGHAT, FQNNGV. This CDR3 contains 16 residues. CDR3 in amino acids: CASSSLLEELGNTIYF. The CDR3 nucleotides are TGTGCCAGCAGCTCGCTCCTTGAGGAGTTAGGAAACACCATATATTTT.

This chain links TRBV28 with TRBJ1-1; no definite D call. The CDR3 runs 12 residues. Per the germline V gene, CDR1 is MDHEN and CDR2 is SYDVKM. V was pared by 3 bases and J by 4 bases, with 6 bases between. The CDR3 here is CASSFSPTEAFF. DNA of the CDR3: TGTGCCAGCAGTTTTAGCCCCACTGAAGCTTTCTTT. Together with reference TRBV28 and TRBJ1-1, the CDR3 gives the full variable domain: DVKVTQSSRYLVKRTGEKVFLECVQDMDHENMFWYRQDPGLGLRLIYFSYDVKMKEKGDIPEGYSVSREKKERFSLILESASTNQTSMYLCASSFSPTEAFFGQGTRLTVV.

The CDR3 protein is CASSDGPSSGNTIYF. CDR3 in DNA: TGTGCCAGCAGCGACGGGCCGAGCTCTGGAAACACCATATATTTT. The genes are TRBV2 and TRBJ1-3; D gene uncertain. Trimming shortened V by 6 bases and J by 0 bases, and 12 bases separated the two germline ends. Germline V gives CDR1 SNHLY, CDR2 FYNNEI. The CDR3 length is 15 residues.

V and J are TRBV6-1 and TRBJ2-1; TRBD2 matches 11 bases. Germline trimming cut 6 bases from V and 8 bases from J; bases unmatched to any gene: 15. This CDR3 is 17 amino acids long. CDR1 MNHNS and CDR2 SASEGT come from the germline V gene. The CDR3 DNA is TGTGCCAGCAGCCCACGGGGTAGCGGGGGGGGTGAGGATGAGCAGTTCTTC. This gives the protein CASSPRGSGGGEDEQFF.